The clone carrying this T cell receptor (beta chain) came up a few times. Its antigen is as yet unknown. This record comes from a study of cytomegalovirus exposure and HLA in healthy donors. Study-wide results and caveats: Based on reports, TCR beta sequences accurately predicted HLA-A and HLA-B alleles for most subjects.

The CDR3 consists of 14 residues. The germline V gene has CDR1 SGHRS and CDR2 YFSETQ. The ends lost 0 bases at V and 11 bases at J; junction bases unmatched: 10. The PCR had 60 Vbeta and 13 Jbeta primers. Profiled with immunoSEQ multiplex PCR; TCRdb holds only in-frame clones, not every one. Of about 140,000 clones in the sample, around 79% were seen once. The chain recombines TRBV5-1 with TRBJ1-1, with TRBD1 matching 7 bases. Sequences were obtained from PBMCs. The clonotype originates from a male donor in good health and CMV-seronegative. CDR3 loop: CASSLALGGIEAFF. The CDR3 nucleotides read TGCGCCAGCAGCTTGGCGCTAGGGGGCATTGAGGCTTTCTTT.